These T cell receptor beta chains were read from a single sample in a study of metastatic and nonmetastatic thyroid tumors. TCRdb reprocessed the PCR reads using MiXCR. Altogether around 20,000 clones are present, roughly 23% being singletons, with the ten largest covering about 8.1%. Sequenced input: adjacent normal tissue. These receptors all come from a female donor with papillary thyroid cancer or a benign thyroid nodule (not recorded which). Some clones in this sample may be carry-over from other donors' samples. CDR3s include the opening cysteine and the closing phenylalanine or tryptophan. The D gene is left open where the match is weak. Size tells how often a clone was seen (once, few, many) or the class of an expanded clone, and some rows leave it out.

v_call: TRBV7-8
j_call: TRBJ2-3
clone_size: medium-sized
d_call: TRBD2
cdr3_nt: TGTGCCAGCAGCGTAACCGGGACTAGCGGGAGTTTGGATACGCAGTATTTT
cdr3_aa: CASSVTGTSGSLDTQYF

v_call: TRBV11-2
j_call: TRBJ2-5
clone_size: few
d_call: NA
cdr3_nt: TGTGCCAGCAGTTCAGGGTTAGGAGAGACCCAGTACTTC
cdr3_aa: CASSSGLGETQYF

v_call: TRBV20-1
j_call: TRBJ2-5
clone_size: medium-sized
d_call: NA
cdr3_nt: TGCAGTGCTAGAGATCGGATTCACAAGACCCAGTACTTC
cdr3_aa: CSARDRIHKTQYF

v_call: TRBV6-6
j_call: TRBJ1-6
clone_size: few
d_call: NA
cdr3_nt: TGTGCCAGCAGTTACAATGCGGGGAGAGAGTCACCCCTCCACTTT
cdr3_aa: CASSYNAGRESPLHF

v_call: TRBV2
j_call: TRBJ2-7
clone_size: NA
d_call: TRBD1
cdr3_nt: TGTGCCAGCAGGACCGGGACAGGGGAGATGAGGGAGTACTTC
cdr3_aa: CASRTGTGEMREYF

v_call: TRBV24-1
j_call: TRBJ2-1
clone_size: NA
d_call: TRBD1
cdr3_nt: TGTGCCACCAGTGATCAGGGACAGGGTCTGTTCTTC
cdr3_aa: CATSDQGQGLFF

v_call: TRBV6-1
j_call: TRBJ2-2
clone_size: NA
d_call: NA
cdr3_nt: TGTGCCAGCAGAAGGTCGAACACCGGGGAGCTGTTTTTT
cdr3_aa: CASRRSNTGELFF

v_call: TRBV6-2/TRBV6-3
j_call: TRBJ1-1
clone_size: medium-sized
d_call: NA
cdr3_nt: TGTGCCAGCAGTTTGGTTACGTCGAGAATGAACACTGAAGCTTTCTTT
cdr3_aa: CASSLVTSRMNTEAFF

v_call: TRBV10-3
j_call: TRBJ1-5
clone_size: few
d_call: NA
cdr3_nt: TGTGCCATCAGTGAGTCCCGGGGAGGCAATCAGCCCCAGCATTTT
cdr3_aa: CAISESRGGNQPQHF

v_call: TRBV6-5
j_call: TRBJ1-2
clone_size: few
d_call: TRBD1
cdr3_nt: TGTGCCAGCAGTTACGATGCCCGACAGGGAAGCTATGGCTACACCTTC
cdr3_aa: CASSYDARQGSYGYTF

v_call: TRBV28
j_call: TRBJ1-5
clone_size: NA
d_call: NA
cdr3_nt: TGTGCCAGCAGTCGAGTGGGGGGCTATAGCAATCAGCCCCAGCATTTT
cdr3_aa: CASSRVGGYSNQPQHF

v_call: TRBV20-1
j_call: TRBJ2-2
clone_size: medium-sized
d_call: NA
cdr3_nt: TGCAGTGCTAGAGATCAAGCAGGCCTATCGAACACCGGGGAGCTGTTTTTT
cdr3_aa: CSARDQAGLSNTGELFF

v_call: TRBV27
j_call: TRBJ2-7
clone_size: few
d_call: NA
cdr3_nt: TGTGCCAGCAAGAAGTCTAGAGACTCCTACGAGCAGTACTTC
cdr3_aa: CASKKSRDSYEQYF

v_call: TRBV7-3
j_call: TRBJ2-5
clone_size: many
d_call: TRBD1
cdr3_nt: TGTGCCAGCAGCTTAAGACAGGGGCTACAAGAGACCCAGTACTTC
cdr3_aa: CASSLRQGLQETQYF

v_call: TRBV2
j_call: TRBJ2-7
clone_size: NA
d_call: TRBD2
cdr3_nt: TGTGCCAGCAGGCCGCTAGCGGGGGGGCGGGAATCCTACGAGCAGTACTTC
cdr3_aa: CASRPLAGGRESYEQYF

v_call: TRBV6-1
j_call: TRBJ1-2
clone_size: many
d_call: NA
cdr3_nt: TGTGCCAGCAGTACAGATACCGGGGCCTCTAACTATGGCTACACCTTC
cdr3_aa: CASSTDTGASNYGYTF

v_call: TRBV6-1
j_call: TRBJ2-2
clone_size: NA
d_call: NA
cdr3_nt: TGTGCCAGCAATCCGACACGGACACCCACCGGGGAGCTGTTTTTT
cdr3_aa: CASNPTRTPTGELFF

v_call: TRBV9
j_call: TRBJ2-3
clone_size: NA
d_call: NA
cdr3_nt: TGTGCCAGCGAGGCGCTGCGCACAGATACGCAGTATTTT
cdr3_aa: CASEALRTDTQYF

v_call: TRBV6-1
j_call: TRBJ1-1
clone_size: NA
d_call: NA
cdr3_nt: TGTGCCAGCAGCTCAAGACAGATGAACACTGAAGCTTTCTTT
cdr3_aa: CASSSRQMNTEAFF

v_call: TRBV6-1
j_call: TRBJ1-5
clone_size: few
d_call: NA
cdr3_nt: TGTGCCAGCAGTGCGGTTGTTGAAGGGGTTCAGCCCCAGCATTTT
cdr3_aa: CASSAVVEGVQPQHF

v_call: TRBV2
j_call: TRBJ1-2
clone_size: NA
d_call: TRBD1
cdr3_nt: TGTGCCAGCAGTGAATCGGGACAGGGTTCTGGCTACACCTTC
cdr3_aa: CASSESGQGSGYTF

v_call: TRBV20-1
j_call: TRBJ2-7
clone_size: NA
d_call: NA
cdr3_nt: TGCAGTGCTAGCCGAACAGGCTCCTACGAGCAGTACTTC
cdr3_aa: CSASRTGSYEQYF

v_call: TRBV2
j_call: TRBJ1-4
clone_size: many
d_call: NA
cdr3_nt: TGTGCCAGCAGTGAGCTGCCAGTTGAAAAACTGTTTTTT
cdr3_aa: CASSELPVEKLFF

v_call: TRBV5-1
j_call: TRBJ2-7
clone_size: NA
d_call: NA
cdr3_nt: TGCGCCAGCAGCTTGTCCTCAGGCAACTACGAGCAGTACTTC
cdr3_aa: CASSLSSGNYEQYF

v_call: TRBV4-1
j_call: TRBJ2-3
clone_size: many
d_call: TRBD2
cdr3_nt: TGCGCCAGCAGCCCCGGGAGGTTTAGCACAGATACGCAGTATTTT
cdr3_aa: CASSPGRFSTDTQYF

v_call: TRBV14
j_call: TRBJ1-6
clone_size: NA
d_call: NA
cdr3_nt: TGTGCCAGCAGCCAAGCTAGGGCCCGCTATAATTCACCCCTCCACTTT
cdr3_aa: CASSQARARYNSPLHF

v_call: TRBV10-3
j_call: TRBJ2-7
clone_size: medium-sized
d_call: NA
cdr3_nt: TGTGCCATCAGTGAGTCTAAAGGCGAGCAGTACTTC
cdr3_aa: CAISESKGEQYF

v_call: TRBV20-1
j_call: TRBJ1-6
clone_size: NA
d_call: TRBD1
cdr3_nt: TGCAGTGCTACTCTGACAGGGGGCGATAAGATCGATTCACCCCTCCACTTT
cdr3_aa: CSATLTGGDKIDSPLHF

v_call: TRBV10-3
j_call: TRBJ2-1
clone_size: NA
d_call: TRBD1
cdr3_nt: TGTGCCATCAGTGACGTCCGGACAGGGGCCTACAATGAGCAGTTCTTC
cdr3_aa: CAISDVRTGAYNEQFF

v_call: TRBV12-3/TRBV12-4
j_call: TRBJ2-7
clone_size: large
d_call: NA
cdr3_nt: TGTGCCAGCAGTTCCAGGCCGAGCTCCTACGAGCAGTACTTC
cdr3_aa: CASSSRPSSYEQYF

v_call: TRBV10-3
j_call: TRBJ2-2
clone_size: NA
d_call: TRBD2
cdr3_nt: TGTGCCATCAGCCCTAGCGGCGTAGCCGGGGAGCTGTTTTTT
cdr3_aa: CAISPSGVAGELFF

v_call: TRBV7-2
j_call: TRBJ1-1
clone_size: NA
d_call: NA
cdr3_nt: TGTGCCAGCAGCTTATTCCTCGCGGGGACTGAAGCTTTCTTT
cdr3_aa: CASSLFLAGTEAFF

v_call: TRBV27
j_call: TRBJ2-1
clone_size: NA
d_call: NA
cdr3_nt: TGTGCCAGCAGACACGGGACTCGGTGGAATGAGCAGTTCTTC
cdr3_aa: CASRHGTRWNEQFF